The clone carrying this T cell receptor beta chain was detected a few times. What it binds is not known. From germline, CDR1 is SGHRS and CDR2 YFSETQ. The CDR3 sequence is 14 residues long. Trimming removed 2 bases from V and 3 bases from J, with 11 bases in between. TCRdb fed the 5' RACE reads into MiXCR, producing one record per CDR3 protein. The table shows some 1,700,000 distinct CDR3 sequences, with around 33% occurring only once. The sample originates from a study of identical twins. Whole-study results and caveats: These conclusions were based on statistical analysis (cross-sectional, not following the same donors). The more abundant beta clonotypes in cord blood had fewer insertions, and memory repertoires did not show this.

The TCR sequence derives from a newborn girl in good health. Sequenced input: cord blood. V is TRBV5-1 and J is TRBJ2-5, with a weak D call TRBD2 (6 bases). The CDR3 reads CASSLMGGEETQYF. CDR3 DNA sequence: TGCGCCAGCAGCTTAATGGGGGGAGAAGAGACCCAGTACTTC.